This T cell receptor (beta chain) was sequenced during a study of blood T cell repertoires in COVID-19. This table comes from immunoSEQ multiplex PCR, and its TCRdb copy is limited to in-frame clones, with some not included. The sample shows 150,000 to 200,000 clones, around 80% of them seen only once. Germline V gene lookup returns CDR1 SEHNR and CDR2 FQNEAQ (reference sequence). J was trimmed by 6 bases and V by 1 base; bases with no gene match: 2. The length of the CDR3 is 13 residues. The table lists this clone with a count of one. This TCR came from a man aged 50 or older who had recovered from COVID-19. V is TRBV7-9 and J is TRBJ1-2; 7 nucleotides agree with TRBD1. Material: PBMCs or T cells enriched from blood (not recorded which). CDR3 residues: CASSLGQGDGYTF. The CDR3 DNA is TGTGCCAGCAGCTTAGGTCAGGGGGATGGCTACACCTTC.